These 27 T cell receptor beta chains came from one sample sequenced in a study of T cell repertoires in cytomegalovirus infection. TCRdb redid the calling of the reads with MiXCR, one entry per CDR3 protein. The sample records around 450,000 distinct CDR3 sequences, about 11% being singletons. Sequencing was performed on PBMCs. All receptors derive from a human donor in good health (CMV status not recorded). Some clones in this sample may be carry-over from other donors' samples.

Here the CDR3 reads CASGEAVSYEQYF. The CDR3 DNA reads as TGTGCCAGCGGGGAGGCAGTTTCCTACGAGCAGTACTTC. V is TRBV28 and J is TRBJ2-7, with D possibly matching TRBD2 (6 bases). The V gene's germline CDR1 is MDHEN and CDR2 SYDVKM. The CDR3 sequence is 13 residues long. Trimming removed 8 bases from V and 1 base from J, with 12 bases in between. Together with reference TRBV28 and TRBJ2-7, the CDR3 gives the full variable domain: DVKVTQSSRYLVKRTGEKVFLECVQDMDHENMFWYRQDPGLGLRLIYFSYDVKMKEKGDIPEGYSVSREKKERFSLILESASTNQTSMYLCASGEAVSYEQYFGPGTRLTVT.

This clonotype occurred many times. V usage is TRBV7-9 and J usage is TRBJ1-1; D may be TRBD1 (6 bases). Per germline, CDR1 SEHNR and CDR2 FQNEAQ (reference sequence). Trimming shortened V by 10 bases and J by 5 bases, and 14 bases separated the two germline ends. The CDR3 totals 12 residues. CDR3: CATRGGGTEAFF. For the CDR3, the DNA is TGTGCCACGAGAGGGGGGGGAACTGAAGCTTTCTTT.

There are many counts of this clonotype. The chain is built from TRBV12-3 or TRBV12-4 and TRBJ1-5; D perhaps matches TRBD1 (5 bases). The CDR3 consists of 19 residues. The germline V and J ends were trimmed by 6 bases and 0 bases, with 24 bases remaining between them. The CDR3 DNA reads TGTGCCAGCAGGGGGACCCGCAGGGAAAGGGGTTATAGCAATCAGCCCCAGCATTTT. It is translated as CASRGTRRERGYSNQPQHF.

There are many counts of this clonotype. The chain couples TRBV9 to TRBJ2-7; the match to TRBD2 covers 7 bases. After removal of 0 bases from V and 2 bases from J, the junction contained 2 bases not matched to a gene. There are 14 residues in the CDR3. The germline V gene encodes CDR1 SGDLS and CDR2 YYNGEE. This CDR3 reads CASSVGGLAYEQYF. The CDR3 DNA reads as TGTGCCAGCAGCGTAGGCGGACTAGCCTACGAGCAGTACTTC. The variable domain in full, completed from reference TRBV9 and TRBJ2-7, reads DSGVTQTPKHLITATGQRVTLRCSPRSGDLSVYWYQQSLDQGLQFLIQYYNGEERAKGNILERFSAQQFPDLHSELNLSSLELGDSALYFCASSVGGLAYEQYFGPGTRLTVT.

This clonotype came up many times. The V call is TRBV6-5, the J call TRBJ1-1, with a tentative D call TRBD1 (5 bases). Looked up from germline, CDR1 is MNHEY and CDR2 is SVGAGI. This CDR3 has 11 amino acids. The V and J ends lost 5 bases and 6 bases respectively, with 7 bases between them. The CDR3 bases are TGTGCCAGCAGTCGGGGCTCTGAAGCTTTCTTT. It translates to CASSRGSEAFF.

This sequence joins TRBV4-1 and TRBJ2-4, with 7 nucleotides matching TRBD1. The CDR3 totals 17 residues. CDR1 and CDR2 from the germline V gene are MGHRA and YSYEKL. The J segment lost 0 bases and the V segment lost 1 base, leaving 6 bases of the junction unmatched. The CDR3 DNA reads TGCGCCAGCAGCCAAGTCACTAGGGGGCAAGCCAAAAACATTCAGTACTTC. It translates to CASSQVTRGQAKNIQYF.

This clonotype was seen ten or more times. CDR3 residues: CASSTGTGPSPLHF. DNA for the CDR3: TGCGCCAGCAGCACCGGGACAGGGCCTTCACCCCTCCACTTT. J is TRBJ1-6 and V is TRBV5-1; 9 bases match TRBD1. J gave up 9 bases and V 4 bases, and 5 bases lay outside the gene matches. The CDR3 consists of 14 residues. Germline CDR1 and CDR2: SGHRS and YFSETQ.

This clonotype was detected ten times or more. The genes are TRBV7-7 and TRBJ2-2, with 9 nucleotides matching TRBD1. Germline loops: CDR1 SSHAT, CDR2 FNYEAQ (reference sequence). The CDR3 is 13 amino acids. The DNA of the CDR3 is TGTGCTAGTGGACAGGGGACCACCGGGGAGCTGTTTTTT. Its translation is CASGQGTTGELFF.

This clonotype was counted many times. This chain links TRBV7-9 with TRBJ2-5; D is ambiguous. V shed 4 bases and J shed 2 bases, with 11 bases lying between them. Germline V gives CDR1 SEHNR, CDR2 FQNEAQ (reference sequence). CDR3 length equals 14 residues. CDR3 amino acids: CASSSVLGQETQYF. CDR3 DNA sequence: TGTGCCAGCAGCTCAGTTTTGGGACAAGAGACCCAGTACTTC.

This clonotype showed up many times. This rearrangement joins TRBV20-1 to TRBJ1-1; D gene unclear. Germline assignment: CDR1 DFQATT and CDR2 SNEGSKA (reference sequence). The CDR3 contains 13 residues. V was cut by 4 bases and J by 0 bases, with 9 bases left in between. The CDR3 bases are TGCAGTGCTAAACAGAACCTGAACACTGAAGCTTTCTTT. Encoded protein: CSAKQNLNTEAFF.

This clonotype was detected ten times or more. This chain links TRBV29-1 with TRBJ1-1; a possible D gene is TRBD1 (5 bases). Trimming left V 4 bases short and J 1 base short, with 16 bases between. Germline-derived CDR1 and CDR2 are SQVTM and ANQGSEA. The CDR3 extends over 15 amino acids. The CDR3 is CSVAVTGTKNTEAFF. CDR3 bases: TGCAGCGTTGCCGTAACCGGGACGAAGAACACTGAAGCTTTCTTT.

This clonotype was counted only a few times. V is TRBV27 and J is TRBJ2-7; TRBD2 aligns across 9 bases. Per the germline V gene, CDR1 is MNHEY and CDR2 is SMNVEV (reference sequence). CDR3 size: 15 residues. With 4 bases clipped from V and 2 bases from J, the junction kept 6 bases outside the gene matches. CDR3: CASSSPIAGAYEQYF. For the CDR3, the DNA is TGTGCCAGCAGTTCCCCAATAGCGGGGGCCTACGAGCAGTACTTC.

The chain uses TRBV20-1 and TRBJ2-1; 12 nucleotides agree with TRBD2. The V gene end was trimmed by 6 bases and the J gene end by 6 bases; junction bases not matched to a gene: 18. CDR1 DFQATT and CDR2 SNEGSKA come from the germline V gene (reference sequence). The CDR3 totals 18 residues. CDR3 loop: CSALGPLAGGLWGNEQFF. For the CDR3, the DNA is TGCAGTGCCTTAGGGCCACTAGCGGGAGGATTATGGGGCAATGAGCAGTTCTTC.

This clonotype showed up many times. The CDR3 nucleotides read TGCAGTGCTAGAGATTGGCTAGCGGGAGTTGGTGAGCAGTTCTTC. Translated: CSARDWLAGVGEQFF. The gene calls are TRBV20-1 and TRBJ2-1; 10 bases line up with TRBD2. J was trimmed by 9 bases and V by 0 bases; bases with no gene match: 8. CDR3 length: 15 residues. In germline, CDR1 is DFQATT, CDR2 SNEGSKA (reference sequence).

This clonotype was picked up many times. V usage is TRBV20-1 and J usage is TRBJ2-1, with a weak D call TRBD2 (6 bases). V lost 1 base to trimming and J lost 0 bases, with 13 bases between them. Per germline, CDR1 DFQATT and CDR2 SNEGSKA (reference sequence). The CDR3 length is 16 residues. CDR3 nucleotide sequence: TGCAGTGCTAGAGGATGGGGGAGGAGCTCCTACAATGAGCAGTTCTTC. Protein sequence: CSARGWGRSSYNEQFF.

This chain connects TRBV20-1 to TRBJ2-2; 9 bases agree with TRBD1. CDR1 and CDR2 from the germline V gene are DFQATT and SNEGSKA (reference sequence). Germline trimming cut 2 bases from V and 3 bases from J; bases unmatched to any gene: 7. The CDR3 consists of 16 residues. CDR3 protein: CSARKFDRGDTGELFF. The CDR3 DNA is TGCAGTGCTAGAAAGTTTGACAGGGGGGACACCGGGGAGCTGTTTTTT.

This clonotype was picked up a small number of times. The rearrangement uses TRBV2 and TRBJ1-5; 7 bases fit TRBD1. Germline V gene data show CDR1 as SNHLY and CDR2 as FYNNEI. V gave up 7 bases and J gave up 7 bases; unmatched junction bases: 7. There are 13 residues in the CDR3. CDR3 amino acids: CASNDREIQPQHF. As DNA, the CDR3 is TGTGCCAGCAACGACAGGGAAATACAGCCCCAGCATTTT.

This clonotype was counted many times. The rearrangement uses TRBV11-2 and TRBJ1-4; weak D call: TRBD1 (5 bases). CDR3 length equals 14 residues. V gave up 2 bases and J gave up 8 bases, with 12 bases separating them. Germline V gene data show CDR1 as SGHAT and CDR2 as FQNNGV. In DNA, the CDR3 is TGTGCCAGCAGCTTACGAGGGGTAGAGGAAAAACTGTTTTTT. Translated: CASSLRGVEEKLFF. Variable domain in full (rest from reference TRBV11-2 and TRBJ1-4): EAGVAQSPRYKIIEKRQSVAFWCNPISGHATLYWYQQILGQGPKLLIQFQNNGVVDDSQLPKDRFSAERLKGVDSTLKIQPAKLEDSAVYLCASSLRGVEEKLFFGSGTQLSVL.

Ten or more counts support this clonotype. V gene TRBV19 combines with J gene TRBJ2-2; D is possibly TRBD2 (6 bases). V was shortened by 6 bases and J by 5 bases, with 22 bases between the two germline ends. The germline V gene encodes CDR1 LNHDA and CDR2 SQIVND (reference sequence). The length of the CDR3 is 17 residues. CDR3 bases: TGTGCCAGTAGCCCCCCCGAGGCGGGGATAGGAACCGGGGAGCTGTTTTTT. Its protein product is CASSPPEAGIGTGELFF.

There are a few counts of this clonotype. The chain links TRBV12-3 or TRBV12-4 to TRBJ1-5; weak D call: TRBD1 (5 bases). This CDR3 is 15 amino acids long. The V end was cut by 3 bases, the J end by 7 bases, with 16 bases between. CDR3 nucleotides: TGTGCCAGCAGTTTCGCCTATTGGGGCCAGCAGCCCCAGCATTTT. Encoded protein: CASSFAYWGQQPQHF.

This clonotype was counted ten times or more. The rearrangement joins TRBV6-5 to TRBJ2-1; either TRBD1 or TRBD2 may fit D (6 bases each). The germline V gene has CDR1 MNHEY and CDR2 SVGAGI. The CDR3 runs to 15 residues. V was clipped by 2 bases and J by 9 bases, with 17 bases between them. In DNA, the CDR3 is TGTGCCAGCAGTTACCCTGGCACGGGGGCATCTGAGCAGTTCTTC. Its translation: CASSYPGTGASEQFF.

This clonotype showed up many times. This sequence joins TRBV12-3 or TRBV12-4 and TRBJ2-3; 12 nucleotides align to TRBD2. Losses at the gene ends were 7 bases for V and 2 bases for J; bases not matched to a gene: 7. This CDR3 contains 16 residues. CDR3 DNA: TGTGCCAGCACCTCCGGACTAGCGGGGCTCACAGATACGCAGTATTTT. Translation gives CASTSGLAGLTDTQYF.

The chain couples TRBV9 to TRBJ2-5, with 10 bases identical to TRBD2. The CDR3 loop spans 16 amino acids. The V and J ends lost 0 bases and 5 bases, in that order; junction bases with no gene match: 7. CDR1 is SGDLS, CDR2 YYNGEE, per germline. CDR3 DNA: TGTGCCAGCAGCGTAGGCCCTAGCGGGAGAGAGGAGACCCAGTACTTC. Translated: CASSVGPSGREETQYF.

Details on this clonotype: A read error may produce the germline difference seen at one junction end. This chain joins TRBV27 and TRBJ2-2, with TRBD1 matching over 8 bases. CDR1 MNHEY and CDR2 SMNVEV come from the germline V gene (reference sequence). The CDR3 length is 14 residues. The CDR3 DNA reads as TGTGCCAGAAGTTCTACAGGGGGCACCGGGGAGCTGTTTTTT. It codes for CARSSTGGTGELFF.

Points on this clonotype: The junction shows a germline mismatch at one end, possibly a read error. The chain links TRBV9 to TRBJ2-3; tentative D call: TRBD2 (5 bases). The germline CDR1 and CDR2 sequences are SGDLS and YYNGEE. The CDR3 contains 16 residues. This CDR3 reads CASSVAGSESTDMQYF. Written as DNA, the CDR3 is TGTGCCAGCAGCGTAGCGGGTAGCGAGAGCACAGATATGCAGTATTTT.

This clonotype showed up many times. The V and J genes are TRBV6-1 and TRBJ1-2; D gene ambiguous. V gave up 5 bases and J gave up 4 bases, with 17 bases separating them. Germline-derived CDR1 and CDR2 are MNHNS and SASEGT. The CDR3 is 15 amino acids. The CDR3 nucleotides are TGTGCCAGCAGTCGAACCCAACAGCTGATCTATGGCTACACCTTC. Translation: CASSRTQQLIYGYTF.

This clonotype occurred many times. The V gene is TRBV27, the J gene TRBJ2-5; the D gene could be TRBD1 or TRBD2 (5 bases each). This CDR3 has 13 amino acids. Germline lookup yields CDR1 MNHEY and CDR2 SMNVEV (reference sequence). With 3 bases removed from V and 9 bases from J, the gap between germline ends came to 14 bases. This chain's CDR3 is CASSFGGDGAQYF. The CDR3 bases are TGTGCCAGCAGTTTCGGTGGGGACGGGGCCCAGTACTTC.